The entry that follows covers one T cell receptor (beta chain) sequence. No antigen is known for it. This sample is part of a study of blood T cells in healthy people across ages. Study observations and caveats: Diversity was higher, and naive CD4+ cells more numerous, in long-lived donors than in aged donors. Naive T cell percentage showed a strong correlation with the diversity of TCR beta.

The germline V and J ends were trimmed by 0 bases and 0 bases, with 11 bases remaining between them. The CDR3 length is 16 residues. Germline assignment: CDR1 SGDLS and CDR2 YYNGEE. Through a sample-barcoded 5' primer and a J-beta primer mix, a second PCR was run for about 6 to 12 cycles. TCRdb redid the calling of the 5' RACE reads with MiXCR, one entry per CDR3 protein. The data contain about 680,000 distinct CDR3 sequences, approximately 49% of them seen just once; the ten biggest clones take up roughly 31%. The TCR sequence derives from a woman aged 60-75 years in good health. J is TRBJ2-3 and V is TRBV9, with D hard to call. The sample taken for sequencing was blood. The CDR3 DNA reads TGTGCCAGCAGCGTAGGAGCTAGTTCTAGCACAGATACGCAGTATTTT. Protein product: CASSVGASSSTDTQYF.